The 4 T cell receptor beta chains presented below share a single source sample, sequenced in a study of blood T cell repertoires in COVID-19. Profiled with immunoSEQ multiplex PCR; TCRdb holds only in-frame clones, not every one. The sample has 250,000 to 300,000 clones; around nine tenths are singletons. Sequenced: peripheral blood. These TCRs come from a woman aged 70-85 years with COVID-19, enrolled during active disease.

The chain is built from TRBV7-2 and TRBJ2-5; 8 bases align to TRBD1. CDR1 and CDR2 (germline): SGHTA, FQGNSA. V lost 4 bases to trimming and J lost 2 bases; unmatched junction nucleotides: 6. The CDR3 runs to 15 residues. The CDR3 region has the DNA TGTGCCAGCAGCTCGAGACGGGACAGGCAAGAGACCCAGTACTTC. This encodes CASSSRRDRQETQYF.

The chain joins TRBV11-2 to TRBJ2-3; 8 nucleotides match TRBD2. In germline, CDR1 is SGHAT, CDR2 FQNNGV. The CDR3 is 17 residues long. Losses at the gene ends were 4 bases for V and 1 base for J; bases not matched to a gene: 10. The CDR3 here is CASSSPSGLVGTDTQYF. The CDR3 DNA is TGTGCCAGCAGCTCCCCCTCGGGACTAGTGGGCACAGATACGCAGTATTTT.

The CDR3 DNA reads TGTGCCAGCAGCACTATAGCGGGGGCAGCTTACGAGCAGTACTTC. Residues: CASSTIAGAAYEQYF. The chain links TRBV11-2 to TRBJ2-7; 9 nucleotides agree with TRBD2. This CDR3 has 15 amino acids. Looked up from germline, CDR1 is SGHAT and CDR2 is FQNNGV. V shed 5 bases and J 4 bases; nucleotides not matched to a gene: 9.

V is TRBV6-4 and J is TRBJ2-5; D gene unclear. Germline values: CDR1 MRHNA, CDR2 SNTAGT. Between the trimmed V and J ends, which lost 6 bases and 0 bases, there was a span of 2 bases. The CDR3 runs to 11 residues. Here the CDR3 reads CASSYQETQYF. The CDR3 region has the DNA TGTGCCAGCAGCTACCAAGAGACCCAGTACTTC.